Shown below are 26 T cell receptor beta chains from a single sample sequenced in a study of control samples from healthy donors and cancer patients. The table came from immunoSEQ multiplex PCR; TCRdb's copy has only in-frame clones and leaves some out. Altogether roughly 63,000 clones are present, 90% being singletons, with the ten largest covering about 6.5%. The sequenced sample was PBMCs. All receptors come from a man in his sixties with colorectal cancer.

This clone appeared a single time. The rearrangement links TRBV15 to TRBJ2-7, with a weak D call TRBD1 (6 bases). From germline, CDR1 is LNHNV and CDR2 YYDKDF (reference sequence). With 3 bases removed from V and 5 bases from J, the gap between germline ends came to 17 bases. The CDR3 has 15 residues. In DNA form, the CDR3 reads TGTGCCACCAGCAGGGACCCTGGGACAACACACGAGCAGTACTTC. It codes for CATSRDPGTTHEQYF.

The chain couples TRBV7-8 to TRBJ2-7; 7 nucleotides agree with TRBD1. Germline lookup yields CDR1 SGHVS and CDR2 FQNEAQ. This CDR3 contains 15 residues. V trimming: 2 bases; J trimming: 2 bases; junction bases outside the gene matches: 6. The CDR3 DNA reads as TGTGCCAGCAGCTTATCGAGGACAGGCCCCTACGAGCAGTACTTC. It is translated as CASSLSRTGPYEQYF.

The chain recombines TRBV30 with TRBJ1-6; D uncertain. The CDR3 loop spans 14 amino acids. Germline assignment: CDR1 GTSNPN and CDR2 SVGIG (reference sequence). Between the trimmed V and J ends, which lost 0 bases and 6 bases, there was a span of 9 bases. The DNA of the CDR3 is TGTGCCTGGAGTGTTTTGGTCCGTAATTCACCCCTCCACTTT. The encoded protein is CAWSVLVRNSPLHF.

The chain combines TRBV19 with TRBJ2-1; D is uncertain. V shed 3 bases and J shed 10 bases, with 7 bases lying between them. The CDR3 runs to 11 residues. Germline V gene data show CDR1 as LNHDA and CDR2 as SQIVND (reference sequence). For the CDR3, the DNA is TGTGCCAGTAGTATTGAAAGCGAGCAGTTCTTC. Residues: CASSIESEQFF.

The V and J genes are TRBV27 and TRBJ2-7, with 9 bases identical to TRBD1. From germline, CDR1 is MNHEY and CDR2 SMNVEV (reference sequence). The length of the CDR3 is 14 residues. With 7 bases clipped from V and 6 bases from J, the junction kept 10 bases outside the gene matches. This CDR3 reads CASKTQGALGEQYF. DNA of the CDR3: TGTGCCAGCAAAACACAGGGGGCATTGGGCGAGCAGTACTTC.

In DNA form, the CDR3 reads TGCAGCGTTGTGGGGCGGGGACAGCTCTATGGCTACACCTTC. It specifies CSVVGRGQLYGYTF. This chain joins TRBV29-1 and TRBJ1-2, with TRBD1 matching 7 bases. The V gene's germline CDR1 is SQVTM and CDR2 ANQGSEA. Trimming removed 4 bases from V and 4 bases from J; junction bases left unmatched: 9. The CDR3 has 14 amino acids.

This clone was counted once. The rearrangement joins TRBV7-9 to TRBJ1-3, with 7 bases matching TRBD1. The CDR3 runs 14 residues. CDR1 is SEHNR and CDR2 is FQNEAQ in the germline V gene (reference sequence). V shed 5 bases, J shed 3 bases, and the junction held 4 bases outside the gene matches. The CDR3 region has the DNA TGTGCCAGCAGCCGCGGGACAGATGGAAACACCATATATTTT. Protein: CASSRGTDGNTIYF.

This sequence joins TRBV7-8 and TRBJ1-1, with D perhaps matching TRBD1 (6 bases). Trimming pared 1 base from V and 5 bases from J, leaving 17 bases between. This CDR3 contains 16 residues. The germline gives CDR1 SGHVS, CDR2 FQNEAQ. The CDR3 nucleotides are TGTGCCAGCAGCTTAGGGAGAAACAGGGCGGGGACTGAAGCTTTCTTT. The encoded protein is CASSLGRNRAGTEAFF.

The chain has TRBV3-1 (or the pseudogene TRBV3-2) and TRBJ1-2; a weak D match, TRBD1 (5 bases). CDR3 size: 15 residues. Germline V lookup: CDR1 LGHDT, CDR2 YNNKEL (reference sequence). Trimming left V 4 bases short and J 4 bases short, with 16 bases between. The CDR3 coding sequence is TGTGCCAGCAGCCCCGGGGCAGGGTGGGGCTATGGCTACACCTTC. Translation: CASSPGAGWGYGYTF.

V usage is TRBV12-5 and J usage is TRBJ2-3; TRBD1 is a possible D gene (5 bases). This CDR3 contains 18 residues. The germline V gene has CDR1 LGHNT and CDR2 FRNRAP. V lost 0 bases to trimming and J lost 0 bases, with 16 bases between them. Written as DNA, the CDR3 is TGTGCTAGTGGTTTGGTACAGGACGGTAGATCTAGCACAGATACGCAGTATTTT. As protein: CASGLVQDGRSSTDTQYF. Looking up the rest from reference TRBV12-5 and TRBJ2-3 gives the full variable domain: DARVTQTPRHKVTEMGQEVTMRCQPILGHNTVFWYRQTMMQGLELLAYFRNRAPLDDSGMPKDRFSAEMPDATLATLKIQPSEPRDSAVYFCASGLVQDGRSSTDTQYFGPGTRLTVL.

This chain uses TRBV27 with TRBJ2-5, with D perhaps matching TRBD2 (7 bases). CDR1 is MNHEY, CDR2 SMNVEV, per germline (reference sequence). The CDR3 spans 14 residues. Between the trimmed V and J ends, which lost 10 bases and 2 bases, there was a span of 17 bases. The CDR3 DNA is TGTGCCACCAGGGGAGGGCCAAAGCAAGAGACCCAGTACTTC. This translates into CATRGGPKQETQYF.

The J gene is TRBJ2-3, the V gene TRBV6-6; TRBD2 aligns across 10 bases. The CDR3 contains 15 residues. Per germline, CDR1 MNHNY and CDR2 SVGAGI (reference sequence). Trimming took 4 bases from V and 1 from J; bases not matched to a gene: 2. The CDR3 sequence: CASSSGTSGTDTQYF. CDR3 in DNA: TGTGCCAGCAGTTCCGGGACTAGCGGCACAGATACGCAGTATTTT.

The rearrangement uses TRBV6-5 and TRBJ2-7; a weak D match, TRBD2 (6 bases). Per the germline V gene, CDR1 is MNHEY and CDR2 is SVGAGI. The ends were cut back, 8 bases at V and 3 bases at J, with 17 bases in the middle. This CDR3 is 14 amino acids long. The CDR3 spells CASGPGESFYEQYF. As DNA, the CDR3 is TGTGCCAGCGGTCCGGGGGAGTCTTTCTACGAGCAGTACTTC.

CDR3 in amino acids: CASSSSGGPYEQYF. Written as DNA, the CDR3 is TGTGCCAGCAGCTCCAGCGGGGGGCCCTACGAGCAGTACTTC. V and J are TRBV7-8 and TRBJ2-7; TRBD2 agrees at 9 bases. Unmatched junction bases numbered 3, after V lost 4 bases and J lost 2 bases. Germline V gene lookup returns CDR1 SGHVS and CDR2 FQNEAQ. The CDR3 has 14 amino acids.

V and J are TRBV5-5 and TRBJ2-7, with no clear D. The CDR3 totals 15 residues. V shed 0 bases and J shed 2 bases, with 12 bases lying between them. Per germline, CDR1 SGHKS and CDR2 YYEKEE (reference sequence). The CDR3 nucleotides read TGTGCCAGCAGCTTGGGGAGCTCACATGCCTACGAGCAGTACTTC. Protein sequence: CASSLGSSHAYEQYF.

The chain employs TRBV18 and TRBJ1-2; D is undetermined. The CDR3 covers 12 residues. Germline values: CDR1 KGHSH, CDR2 LQKENI. Trimming took 6 bases from V and 3 from J, leaving 8 bases between them. The CDR3 coding sequence is TGTGCCAGCTCCCGGTCGGACTATGGCTACACCTTC. Protein product: CASSRSDYGYTF.

The V and J genes are TRBV6-5 and TRBJ1-1; D is uncertain. The CDR3 runs 15 residues. Germline CDR1 MNHEY, CDR2 SVGAGI. V dropped 5 bases and J dropped 0 bases, with 13 bases sitting between them. In DNA form, the CDR3 reads TGTGCCAGCAGTCACACCTTGACTATGAACACTGAAGCTTTCTTT. The encoded protein is CASSHTLTMNTEAFF.

This clone was found a few times. The chain joins TRBV5-8 to TRBJ2-1; D is ambiguous. From germline, CDR1 is SGHTS and CDR2 YDEGEE. V was clipped by 0 bases and J by 2 bases, with 6 bases between them. This CDR3 is 14 amino acids long. The CDR3 sequence is CASSLGVPYNEQFF. The DNA of the CDR3 is TGTGCCAGCAGCTTGGGCGTTCCCTACAATGAGCAGTTCTTC. The whole variable domain, remainder taken from reference TRBV5-8 and TRBJ2-1, is EAGVTQSPTHLIKTRGQQATLRCSPISGHTSVYWYQQALGLGLQFLLWYDEGEERNRGNFPPRFSGRQFPNYSSELNVNALELEDSALYLCASSLGVPYNEQFFGPGTRLTVL.

The gene calls are TRBV19 and TRBJ2-3; D may be TRBD2 (5 bases). Trimming removed 4 bases from V and 2 bases from J, with 16 bases in between. Germline V CDR1 and CDR2: LNHDA, SQIVND (reference sequence). This CDR3 has 16 residues. DNA for the CDR3: TGTGCCAGTAGTAGCCTCGGCGGGCCAAACACAGATACGCAGTATTTT. As protein: CASSSLGGPNTDTQYF.

Only one count was recorded for this clone. This chain connects TRBV6-6 to TRBJ1-2; D is unresolved. Germline lookup yields CDR1 MNHNY and CDR2 SVGAGI (reference sequence). This CDR3 comprises 13 residues. Trimming stripped 7 bases from V and 8 bases from J, with 17 bases between. The CDR3 DNA is TGTGCCAGCACCCAAGGACCTTGGGAAGGCTACACCTTC. This encodes CASTQGPWEGYTF.

On this clone itself: The same CDR3 can be traced to other DNA sequences in this sample. The rearrangement links TRBV11-3 to TRBJ2-5; TRBD2 aligns across 9 bases. The germline CDR1 and CDR2 sequences are SGHNT and YENEEA. CDR3 length equals 19 residues. V shed 3 bases and J 2 bases; nucleotides not matched to a gene: 16. CDR3 sequence (DNA): TGTGCCAGCAGCTTTGGGGGGGCTAGCGGGGCGCTCTTTCAAGAGACCCAGTACTTC. Residues: CASSFGGASGALFQETQYF. Together with reference TRBV11-3 and TRBJ2-5, the CDR3 gives the full variable domain: EAGVVQSPRYKIIEKKQPVAFWCNPISGHNTLYWYLQNLGQGPELLIRYENEEAVDDSQLPKDRFSAERLKGVDSTLKIQPAELGDSAVYLCASSFGGASGALFQETQYFGPGTRLLVL.

The J gene is TRBJ2-1, the V gene TRBV11-2, with D perhaps TRBD2 (7 bases). CDR1 is SGHAT, CDR2 FQNNGV, per germline. The CDR3 sequence is 14 residues long. The V gene lost 1 base and the J gene lost 8 bases, with 12 bases spanning the gap. CDR3 amino acids: CASSLVRGQHEQFF. The CDR3 DNA reads TGTGCCAGCAGCTTAGTGCGGGGGCAGCATGAGCAGTTCTTC. The full variable domain, rest sourced from reference TRBV11-2 and TRBJ2-1, is EAGVAQSPRYKIIEKRQSVAFWCNPISGHATLYWYQQILGQGPKLLIQFQNNGVVDDSQLPKDRFSAERLKGVDSTLKIQPAKLEDSAVYLCASSLVRGQHEQFFGPGTRLTVL.

This chain links TRBV5-1 with TRBJ2-3; weak D call: TRBD2 (7 bases). Per germline, CDR1 SGHRS and CDR2 YFSETQ. The V end was cut by 4 bases, the J end by 0 bases, with 15 bases between. The CDR3 consists of 16 residues. The CDR3 nucleotides read TGCGCCAGCAGCCGGGGGGCAGCCTCGAGCACAGATACGCAGTATTTT. Protein product: CASSRGAASSTDTQYF.

The chain joins TRBV5-6 to TRBJ1-2; a weak D match, TRBD1 (5 bases). Between the trimmed V and J ends, which lost 4 bases and 4 bases, there was a span of 17 bases. The CDR3 loop spans 15 amino acids. CDR1 and CDR2 from the germline V gene are SGHDT and YYEEEE. The CDR3 coding sequence is TGTGCCAGCAGCACCTTACAGGCCACCCCCTATGGCTACACCTTC. Protein product: CASSTLQATPYGYTF. Drawing the rest from reference TRBV5-6 and TRBJ1-2, the complete variable domain is DAGVTQSPTHLIKTRGQQVTLRCSPKSGHDTVSWYQQALGQGPQFIFQYYEEEERQRGNFPDRFSGHQFPNYSSELNVNALLLGDSALYLCASSTLQATPYGYTFGSGTRLTVV.

The chain combines TRBV29-1 with TRBJ1-6; D uncertain. There are 13 residues in the CDR3. Trimming stripped 8 bases from V and 6 bases from J, with 14 bases between. Germline assignment: CDR1 SQVTM and CDR2 ANQGSEA. The CDR3 region has the DNA TGCAGCCCCCGACCCAGAGGTAATTCACCCCTCCACTTT. Protein: CSPRPRGNSPLHF.

The chain uses TRBV10-2 and TRBJ2-3; D is possibly TRBD2 (6 bases). Trimming pared 3 bases from V and 1 base from J, leaving 8 bases between. This CDR3 contains 14 residues. The germline V gene encodes CDR1 WSHSY and CDR2 SAAADI. CDR3 coding DNA: TGCGCCAGCAGTGATCGCGGGGGCACAGATACGCAGTATTTT. Protein product: CASSDRGGTDTQYF.